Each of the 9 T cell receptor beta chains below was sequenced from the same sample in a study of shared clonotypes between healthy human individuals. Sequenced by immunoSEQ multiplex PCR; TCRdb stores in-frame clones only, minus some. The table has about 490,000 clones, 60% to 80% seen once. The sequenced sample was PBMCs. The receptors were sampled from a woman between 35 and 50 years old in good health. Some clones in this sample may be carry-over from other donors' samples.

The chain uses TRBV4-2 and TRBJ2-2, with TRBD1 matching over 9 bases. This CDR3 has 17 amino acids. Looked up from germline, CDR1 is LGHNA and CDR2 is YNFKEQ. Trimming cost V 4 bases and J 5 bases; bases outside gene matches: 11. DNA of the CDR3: TGTGCCAGCAGCCCGAAGACAGGGGGGTTTCAGACCGGGGAGCTGTTTTTT. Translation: CASSPKTGGFQTGELFF.

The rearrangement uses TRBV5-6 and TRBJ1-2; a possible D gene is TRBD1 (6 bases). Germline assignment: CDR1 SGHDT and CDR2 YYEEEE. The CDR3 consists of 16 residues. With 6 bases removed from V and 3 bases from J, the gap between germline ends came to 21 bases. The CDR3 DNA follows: TGTGCCAGCACCGACCCCGGGACACACCTCGACTATGGCTACACCTTC. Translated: CASTDPGTHLDYGYTF.

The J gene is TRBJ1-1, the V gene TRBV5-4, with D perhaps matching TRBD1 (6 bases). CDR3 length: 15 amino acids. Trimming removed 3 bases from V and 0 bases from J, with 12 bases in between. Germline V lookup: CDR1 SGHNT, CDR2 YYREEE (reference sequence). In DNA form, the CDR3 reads TGTGCCAGCAGCTCGGTTAGGGACATGAACACTGAAGCTTTCTTT. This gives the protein CASSSVRDMNTEAFF.

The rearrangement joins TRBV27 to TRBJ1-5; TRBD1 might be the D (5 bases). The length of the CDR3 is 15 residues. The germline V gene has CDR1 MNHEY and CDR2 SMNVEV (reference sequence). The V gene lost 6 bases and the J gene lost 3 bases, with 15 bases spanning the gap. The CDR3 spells CASRRTRQYNQPQHF. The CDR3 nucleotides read TGTGCCAGCAGAAGAACCAGACAGTACAATCAGCCCCAGCATTTT.

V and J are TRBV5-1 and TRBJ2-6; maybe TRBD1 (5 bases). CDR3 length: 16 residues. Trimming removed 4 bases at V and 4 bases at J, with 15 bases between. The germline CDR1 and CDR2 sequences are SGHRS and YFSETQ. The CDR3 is CASSTGAGMGANVLTF. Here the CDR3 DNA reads TGCGCCAGCAGCACTGGAGCAGGGATGGGGGCCAACGTCCTGACTTTC.

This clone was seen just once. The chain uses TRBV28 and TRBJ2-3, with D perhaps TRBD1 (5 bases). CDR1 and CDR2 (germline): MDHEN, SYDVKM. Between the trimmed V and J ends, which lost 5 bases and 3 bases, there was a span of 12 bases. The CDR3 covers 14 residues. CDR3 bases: TGTGCCAGCAGTACCAGGGTTAAGACAGATACGCAGTATTTT. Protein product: CASSTRVKTDTQYF. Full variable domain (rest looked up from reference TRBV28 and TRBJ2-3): DVKVTQSSRYLVKRTGEKVFLECVQDMDHENMFWYRQDPGLGLRLIYFSYDVKMKEKGDIPEGYSVSREKKERFSLILESASTNQTSMYLCASSTRVKTDTQYFGPGTRLTVL.

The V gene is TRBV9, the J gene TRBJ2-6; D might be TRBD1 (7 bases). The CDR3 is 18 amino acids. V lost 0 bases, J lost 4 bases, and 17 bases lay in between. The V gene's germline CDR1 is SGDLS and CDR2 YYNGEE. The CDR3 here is CASSVDPTGRMGANVLTF. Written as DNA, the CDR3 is TGTGCCAGCAGCGTAGATCCGACAGGGAGGATGGGGGCCAACGTCCTGACTTTC.

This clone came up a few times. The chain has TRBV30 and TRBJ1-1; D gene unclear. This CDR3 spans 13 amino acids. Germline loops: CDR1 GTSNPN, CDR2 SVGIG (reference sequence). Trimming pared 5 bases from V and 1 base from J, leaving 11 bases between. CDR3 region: CAWENLENTEAFF. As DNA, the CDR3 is TGTGCCTGGGAAAACTTAGAGAACACTGAAGCTTTCTTT.

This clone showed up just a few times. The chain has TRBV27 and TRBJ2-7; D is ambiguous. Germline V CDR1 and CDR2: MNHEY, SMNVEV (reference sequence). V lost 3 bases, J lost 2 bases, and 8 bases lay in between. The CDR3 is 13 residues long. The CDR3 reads CASSLVSTYEQYF. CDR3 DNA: TGTGCCAGCAGTTTGGTGTCAACCTACGAGCAGTACTTC.